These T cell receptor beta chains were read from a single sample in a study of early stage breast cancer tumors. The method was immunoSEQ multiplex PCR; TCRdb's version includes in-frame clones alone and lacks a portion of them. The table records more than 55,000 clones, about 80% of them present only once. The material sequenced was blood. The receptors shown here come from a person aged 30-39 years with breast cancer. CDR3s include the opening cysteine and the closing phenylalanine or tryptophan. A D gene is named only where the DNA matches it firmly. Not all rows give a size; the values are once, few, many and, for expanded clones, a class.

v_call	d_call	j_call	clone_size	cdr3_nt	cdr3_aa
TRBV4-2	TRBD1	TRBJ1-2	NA	TGTGCCAGCAGCCGGGGACAGAAAATAACCCCCTATGGCTACACCTTC	CASSRGQKITPYGYTF
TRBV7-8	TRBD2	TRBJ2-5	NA	TGTGCCAGCAGCTTAATATGGGGGGGAGGAAAAGAGACCCAGTACTTC	CASSLIWGGGKETQYF
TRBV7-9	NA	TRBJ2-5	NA	TGTGCCAGCAGCTTAGGGGGGACGGGACTCGGAGAGACCCAGTACTTC	CASSLGGTGLGETQYF
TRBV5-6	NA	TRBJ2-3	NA	TGTGCCAGCAGCGAACTAGCAGCTATAACAGATACGCAGTATTTT	CASSELAAITDTQYF
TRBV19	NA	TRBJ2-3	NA	TGTGCCAGTAGCTCTTTGCGGGATAACACAGATACGCAGTATTTT	CASSSLRDNTDTQYF
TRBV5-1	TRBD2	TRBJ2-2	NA	TGCGCCAGCAGCTTGGGGACTAGCTCTTCCCTAAACACCGGGGAGCTGTTTTTT	CASSLGTSSSLNTGELFF
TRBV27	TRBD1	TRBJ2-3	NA	TGTGCCAGAAGGTCTGGACAGGGGTGGGTAGCGCCTAGCACAGATACGCAGTATTTT	CARRSGQGWVAPSTDTQYF
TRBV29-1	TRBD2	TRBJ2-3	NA	TGCAGCGCCCCTCCTAGCGGGGGCACAGATACGCAGTATTTT	CSAPPSGGTDTQYF
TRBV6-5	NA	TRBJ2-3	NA	TGTGCCAGCAGTTACTCGGCTAGTACTAATACGCAGTATTTT	CASSYSASTNTQYF
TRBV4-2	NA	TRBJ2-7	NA	TGTGCCAGCAGCCAAGGAGGGTACGAGCAGTACTTC	CASSQGGYEQYF
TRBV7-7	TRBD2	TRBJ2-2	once	TGTGCCAGGGGAGGGGCGAACACCGGGGAGCTGTTTTTT	CARGGANTGELFF
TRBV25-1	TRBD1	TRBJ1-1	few	TGTGCCAGCAGTGAGTACAGGGGGCTGGGGACTGAAGCTTTCTTT	CASSEYRGLGTEAFF
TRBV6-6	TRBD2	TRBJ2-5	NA	TGTGCCAGCAGCCCGACTAGCGACTTAGGAGAGACCCAGTACTTC	CASSPTSDLGETQYF
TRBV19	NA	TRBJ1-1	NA	TGTGCCAGTAGTATACTGGGGGGGAGTCCCGAAGCTTTCTTT	CASSILGGSPEAFF
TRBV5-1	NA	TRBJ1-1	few	TGCGCCAGCAGCTTGGACGGGGTCGGATTTGGATGGGGTGAAGCTTTCTTT	CASSLDGVGFGWGEAFF
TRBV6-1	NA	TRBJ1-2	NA	TGTGCCAGCAGTGAAGGACGAATTGTACAGGCCCTCTATGGCTACACCTTC	CASSEGRIVQALYGYTF
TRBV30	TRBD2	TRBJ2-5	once	TGTGCCTGGAATACAGGACTAGCGGGAGCCGGGCAAGAGACCCAGTACTTC	CAWNTGLAGAGQETQYF
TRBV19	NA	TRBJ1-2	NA	TGTGCCAGTAGTATAGGGGGTGCTAACTATGGCTACACCTTC	CASSIGGANYGYTF
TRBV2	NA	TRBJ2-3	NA	TGTGCCAGCAGTGACTTAGATACGCAGTATTTT	CASSDLDTQYF
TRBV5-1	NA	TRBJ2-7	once	TGCGCCAGCAGCTTCCAGGGTAGCTACGAGCAGTACTTC	CASSFQGSYEQYF
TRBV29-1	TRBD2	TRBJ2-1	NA	TGCAGCACTTTCCTAGCGGGAGGGTCGGATGAGCAGTTCTTC	CSTFLAGGSDEQFF
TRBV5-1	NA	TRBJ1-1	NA	TGCGCCAGCAGCTTGGAAGGGGCCACTGAAGCTTTCTTT	CASSLEGATEAFF
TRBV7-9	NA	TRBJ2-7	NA	TGTGCCAGCAGCCCGAACAGGGTAGGAGGCGAGCAGTACTTC	CASSPNRVGGEQYF
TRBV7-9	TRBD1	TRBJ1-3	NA	TGTGCCAGCAGCTTAGCCGCCGGGACAGCGCTATTTGGAAACACCATATATTTT	CASSLAAGTALFGNTIYF
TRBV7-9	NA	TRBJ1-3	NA	TGTGCCAGCAGCTTCCTGACAAGCTCTGGAAACACCATATATTTT	CASSFLTSSGNTIYF
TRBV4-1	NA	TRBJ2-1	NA	TGCGCCAGCAGCCAAGTGGGGACGGCAGAAATCAATGAGCAGTTCTTC	CASSQVGTAEINEQFF
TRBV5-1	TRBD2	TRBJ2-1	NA	TGCGCCAGCAGCTTGGTTACTAGCGGGAGGGGCGATGAGCAGTTCTTC	CASSLVTSGRGDEQFF
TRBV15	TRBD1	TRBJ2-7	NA	TGTGCCACCAGCAGAGATCTACTGGACAGGGGCTCCTACGAGCAGTACTTC	CATSRDLLDRGSYEQYF
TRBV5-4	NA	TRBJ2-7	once	TGTGCCAGCAGCTTGGAAGCAAATTCCTACGAGCAGTACTTC	CASSLEANSYEQYF
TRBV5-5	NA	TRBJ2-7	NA	TGTGCCAGCAGCTTGTCGTTCGCCAGGGGCGCCTACGAGCAGTACTTC	CASSLSFARGAYEQYF
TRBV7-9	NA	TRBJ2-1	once	TGTGCCAGCATCTTGACCGGGACCCGTCCCTACAATGAGCAGTTCTTC	CASILTGTRPYNEQFF
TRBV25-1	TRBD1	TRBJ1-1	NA	TGTGCCAGCAGTGCAGGGGGCCGCTCTGAGAATGAAGCTTTCTTT	CASSAGGRSENEAFF
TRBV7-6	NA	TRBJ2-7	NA	TGTGCCAGCAGCTTAATAGAATACGAGCAGTACTTC	CASSLIEYEQYF
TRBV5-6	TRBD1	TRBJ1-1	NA	TGTGCCAGCAGCTTGTTGGACAGGCGGAACACTGAAGCTTTCTTT	CASSLLDRRNTEAFF
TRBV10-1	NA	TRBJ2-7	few	TGCGCCAGCAGTACCGGGAGCTCCTACGAGCAGTACTTC	CASSTGSSYEQYF
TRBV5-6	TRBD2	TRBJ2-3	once	TGTGCCAGCAGCTTTGGCGGACTAGCGGGCACAGATACGCAGTATTTT	CASSFGGLAGTDTQYF
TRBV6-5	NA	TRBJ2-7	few	TGTGGGGGGTACGAGCAGTACTTC	CGGYEQYF
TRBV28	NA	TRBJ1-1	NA	TGTGCCAGCAGCCGCCCGTGGGGCGAGAACACTGAAGCTTTCTTT	CASSRPWGENTEAFF
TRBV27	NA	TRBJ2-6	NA	TGTGCCAGCAGCGCCGACGGGGGCTTCTCTGGGGCCAACGTCCTGACTTTC	CASSADGGFSGANVLTF
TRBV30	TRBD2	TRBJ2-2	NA	TGTGCCTGGAGTATGCGACTAGCGGGCGGGGAGCTGTTTTTT	CAWSMRLAGGELFF
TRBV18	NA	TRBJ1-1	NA	TGTGCCAGCTCACCAAATGGGGGGTTGGGGACTGAAGCTTTCTTT	CASSPNGGLGTEAFF
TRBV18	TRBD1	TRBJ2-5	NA	TGTGCCAGCTCACAACAGGGGGCGCCGGAGACCCAGTACTTC	CASSQQGAPETQYF
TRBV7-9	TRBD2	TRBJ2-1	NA	TGTGCCAGCAGCTTTCAGGGACTAGCGGGAGGAAGCTCCTACAATGAGCAGTTCTTC	CASSFQGLAGGSSYNEQFF
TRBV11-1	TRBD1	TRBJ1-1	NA	TGTGCCAGCAGCCCTGGACAGGGCGCCGGGGTTGTTGAAGCTTTCTTT	CASSPGQGAGVVEAFF
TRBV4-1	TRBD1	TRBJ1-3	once	TGCGCCAGCAGCCAAGAACGGGGATATACAGGGGGCCGCTCTGGAAACACCATATATTTT	CASSQERGYTGGRSGNTIYF
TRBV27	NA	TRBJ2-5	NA	TGTGCCAGCAGTTTGACGTTCACGGAGACCCAGTACTTC	CASSLTFTETQYF
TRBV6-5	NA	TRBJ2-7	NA	TGTGCCAGCAGTTACAGGTTAAAGCAGTACTTC	CASSYRLKQYF
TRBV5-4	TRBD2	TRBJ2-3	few	TGTGCCAGCAGCTTGGATTTTCGGGGGGGGAGCACAGATACGCAGTATTTT	CASSLDFRGGSTDTQYF
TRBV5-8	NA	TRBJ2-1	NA	TGTGCCAGCAGCTTACTAGCAAATGAGCAGTTCTTC	CASSLLANEQFF
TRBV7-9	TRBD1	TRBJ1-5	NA	TGTGCCAGCAGCCCTTCGGACAGGAGTAGCAATCAGCCCCAGCATTTT	CASSPSDRSSNQPQHF
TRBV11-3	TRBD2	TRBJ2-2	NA	TGTGCCAGCAGCTTTACCGGGACTAGCGGGAGTACCGGGGAGCTGTTTTTT	CASSFTGTSGSTGELFF
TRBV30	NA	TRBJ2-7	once	TGTGCCTGGAGTGCCGACCGGGCATACTACGAGCAGTACTTC	CAWSADRAYYEQYF
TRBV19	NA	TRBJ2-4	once	TGTGCCAGTAGTATTGGGGGAGGGGGCATCGACATTCAGTACTTC	CASSIGGGGIDIQYF